This passage covers 17 T cell receptor beta chains from one sample sequenced in a study of memory CD4+ T cells and cytomegalovirus serostatus. Using immunoSEQ multiplex PCR, the repertoire was profiled, and TCRdb retains in-frame clones only, with some absent. The sample shows 50,000 to 65,000 clones, 70% to 85% of them seen only once. Single viable CD3+CD4+CD8-CD45RO+ cells were sorted as the memory CD4+ T cells. Material for sequencing was memory CD4+ T cells from blood. The receptors come from an adult in good health and CMV-seropositive.

Written as DNA, the CDR3 is TGCAGCGTTGAATACTCAGGTTGGGGGACTAGCGGGGTAAAGACCCAGTACTTC. It translates to CSVEYSGWGTSGVKTQYF. The chain links TRBV29-1 to TRBJ2-5; 13 nucleotides match TRBD2. V shed 2 bases and J 6 bases; nucleotides not matched to a gene: 15. CDR1 and CDR2 from the germline V gene are SQVTM and ANQGSEA. This CDR3 contains 18 residues.

The chain carries TRBV19 and TRBJ2-3; TRBD2 matches 9 bases. V shed 4 bases and J 4 bases; nucleotides not matched to a gene: 6. The CDR3 has 15 amino acids. CDR1 is LNHDA, CDR2 SQIVND, per germline (reference sequence). CDR3 sequence (DNA): TGTGCCAGTAGTAGCGGGAGGGGTCCTTCAGATACGCAGTATTTT. It codes for CASSSGRGPSDTQYF.

V gene TRBV2 combines with J gene TRBJ1-5; D is possibly TRBD1 (5 bases). This CDR3 has 14 residues. V lost 6 bases to trimming and J lost 2 bases, with 11 bases between them. Germline loops: CDR1 SNHLY, CDR2 FYNNEI. This CDR3 is CASSGLGGNQPQHF. The CDR3, as DNA: TGTGCCAGCAGCGGCCTGGGGGGCAATCAGCCCCAGCATTTT.

This chain joins TRBV28 and TRBJ2-2, with 7 bases aligning to TRBD2. J gave up 4 bases and V 7 bases, and 6 bases lay outside the gene matches. Germline assignment: CDR1 MDHEN and CDR2 SYDVKM. CDR3 length: 14 amino acids. In DNA, the CDR3 is TGTGCCAGCATGCGGGAGAGGGTCACCGGGGAGCTGTTTTTT. This translates into CASMRERVTGELFF.

The rearrangement joins TRBV18 to TRBJ2-3, with 8 bases matching TRBD2. Trimming removed 3 bases from V and 2 bases from J; junction bases left unmatched: 4. Germline assignment: CDR1 KGHSH and CDR2 LQKENI. The CDR3 length is 15 residues. CDR3 sequence: CASSPGLGVTDTQYF. Here the CDR3 DNA reads TGTGCCAGCTCACCGGGACTAGGGGTCACAGATACGCAGTATTTT.

The chain couples TRBV30 to TRBJ2-7; tentatively, D is TRBD2 (6 bases). This CDR3 has 13 amino acids. The germline V gene encodes CDR1 GTSNPN and CDR2 SVGIG (reference sequence). Trimming took 2 bases from V and 4 from J, leaving 12 bases between them. The CDR3 DNA sequence: TGTGCCTGGAGTTTCGGGGGTTCGTACGAGCAGTACTTC. This codes for CAWSFGGSYEQYF.

The rearrangement uses TRBV28 and TRBJ1-5; no reliable D call. Germline V gene data show CDR1 as MDHEN and CDR2 as SYDVKM. The CDR3 has 14 residues. V was trimmed by 5 bases and J by 5 bases, leaving 13 bases between them. The CDR3 DNA reads TGTGCCAGCAGTCCCCCCGACCGACATCAGCCCCAGCATTTT. Amino acids: CASSPPDRHQPQHF.

The gene calls are TRBV7-9 and TRBJ2-1, with a tentative D call TRBD2 (5 bases). CDR1 and CDR2 from the germline V gene are SEHNR and FQNEAQ (reference sequence). Trimming removed 1 base at V and 13 bases at J, with 11 bases between. The CDR3 sequence is 12 residues long. The CDR3 is CASSLDSGYQFF. CDR3 DNA: TGTGCCAGCAGCTTAGACAGCGGTTACCAGTTCTTC.

The V call is TRBV7-2, the J call TRBJ2-7; D uncertain. Trimming cost V 4 bases and J 6 bases, with 16 bases left between them. Germline values: CDR1 SGHTA, CDR2 FQGNSA. This CDR3 spans 14 amino acids. The DNA for the CDR3 is TGTGCCAGCAGCTCCGCCCCTTCACTAACCGAGCAGTACTTC. Its protein is CASSSAPSLTEQYF.

The rearrangement links TRBV10-1 to TRBJ1-1, with 9 bases matching TRBD1. This CDR3 comprises 13 residues. CDR1 and CDR2 (germline): WNHNN, SYGVQD (reference sequence). V lost 10 bases, J lost 6 bases, and 9 bases stayed unmatched. CDR3 coding DNA: TGCGCCACAGCCCGGGACAGGGTTGCTGAAGCTTTCTTT. It encodes CATARDRVAEAFF.

This clone was counted once. The chain couples TRBV4-3 to TRBJ2-3; D is unclear. V was shortened by 0 bases and J by 1 base, with 8 bases between the two germline ends. Germline CDR1 LGHNA, CDR2 YSLEER. The CDR3 totals 15 residues. The CDR3 DNA reads as TGCGCCAGCAGCCAAGAAACCGGACGCACAGATACGCAGTATTTT. Residues: CASSQETGRTDTQYF.

The rearrangement uses TRBV11-2 and TRBJ2-1, with D perhaps matching TRBD2 (5 bases). The CDR3 is made up of 14 amino acids. Per germline, CDR1 SGHAT and CDR2 FQNNGV. V lost 2 bases and J 9 bases, leaving 14 bases between the germline ends. This CDR3 reads CASSLSLLAGEQFF. The CDR3 DNA is TGTGCCAGCAGCTTAAGTCTCCTAGCTGGTGAGCAGTTCTTC. Variable domain in full (rest from reference TRBV11-2 and TRBJ2-1): EAGVAQSPRYKIIEKRQSVAFWCNPISGHATLYWYQQILGQGPKLLIQFQNNGVVDDSQLPKDRFSAERLKGVDSTLKIQPAKLEDSAVYLCASSLSLLAGEQFFGPGTRLTVL.

The CDR3 DNA is TGTGCCAGCAGCCCGGGTAGCGGGCCCGCCACAGATACGCAGTATTTT. Its translation: CASSPGSGPATDTQYF. The rearrangement joins TRBV5-5 to TRBJ2-3; 7 bases are a match to TRBD2. The CDR3 spans 16 residues. V lost 4 bases to trimming and J lost 2 bases; unmatched junction nucleotides: 10. Looked up from germline, CDR1 is SGHKS and CDR2 is YYEKEE (reference sequence).

This clone was seen many times. This chain joins TRBV2 and TRBJ2-3; D not certain. Germline-derived CDR1 and CDR2 are SNHLY and FYNNEI. This CDR3 is 12 amino acids long. V was pared by 7 bases and J by 4 bases, with 9 bases between. The CDR3 here is CASTLDADTQYF. For the CDR3, the DNA is TGTGCCAGCACCCTAGACGCAGATACGCAGTATTTT.

This chain links TRBV5-1 with TRBJ2-1; D is unclear. CDR3 length: 14 amino acids. V shed 1 base and J shed 0 bases, with 5 bases lying between them. Germline values: CDR1 SGHRS, CDR2 YFSETQ. In nucleotides, the CDR3 is TGCGCCAGCAGCTTGCGAAGCTCCTACAATGAGCAGTTCTTC. The encoded protein is CASSLRSSYNEQFF. Using reference TRBV5-1 and TRBJ2-1 for the parts outside the CDR3, the full variable domain is KAGVTQTPRYLIKTRGQQVTLSCSPISGHRSVSWYQQTPGQGLQFLFEYFSETQRNKGNFPGRFSGRQFSNSRSEMNVSTLELGDSALYLCASSLRSSYNEQFFGPGTRLTVL.

The chain joins TRBV6-1 to TRBJ2-7, with 8 bases that match TRBD2. V shed 11 bases, J shed 0 bases, and the junction held 9 bases outside the gene matches. The CDR3 spans 14 residues. Germline CDR1 is MNHNS and CDR2 is SASEGT. The CDR3, as DNA: TGTGCCCTAGGATCAGCGGGGGCCTCCTACGAGCAGTACGTC. Translated, it gives CALGSAGASYEQYV.

This clone has a handful of counts. The chain links TRBV7-7 to TRBJ2-3; no firm D call. Trimming removed 4 bases at V and 2 bases at J, with 10 bases between. Germline values: CDR1 SSHAT, CDR2 FNYEAQ (reference sequence). This CDR3 region has 14 residues. CDR3 nucleotide sequence: TGTGCCAGCAGCTCCTTGGGCAACACAGATACGCAGTATTTT. Its protein product is CASSSLGNTDTQYF.